This is a list of T cell receptor beta chains from one sample in a study of blood T cells in healthy people across ages. TCRdb reprocessed the 5' RACE reads via MiXCR and lists one record per CDR3 protein. The sample has about a million distinct CDR3 sequences; just over 50% are singletons. The sample taken for sequencing was blood. All receptors derive from a woman aged 60-75 years in good health. Each CDR3 is given with its conserved first and last residue.

TRBV24-1,CATSDRGTGHTQYF
TRBV5-5,CASSFLAGASTDTQYF
TRBV4-1,CASSQREVTERSGANVLTF
TRBV21-1,CASRTGAGEQYF
TRBV11-3,CASSSTGTGDSGANVLTF
TRBV9,CASSVDSLWGETQYF
TRBV7-2,CASSLRPGTTFVSDEQFF
TRBV27,CASRYRGLAAYEQYF
TRBV6-6,CASSLNIQPQHF
TRBV9,CANSPPGTNYNEQFF
TRBV7-9,CASSLKGTSGSGETQYF
TRBV5-1,CASSLGGQANEQFF
TRBV9,CASSVGRTGLYEQYF
TRBV2,CASGTGIYQPQHF
TRBV29-1,CSVESRKKNIQYF
TRBV5-1,CASSLGTPHYNEQFF
TRBV6-6,CASGIAGDFGEQFF
TRBV4-3,CASSQTQGAGEKLFF
TRBV29-1,CSVGTDSPYEQYF
TRBV7-9,CASSLLGRDRQQETQYF
TRBV4-1,CASSQQPGHRGGEAFF
TRBV9,CASSVAKDSLNYGYTF
TRBV20-1,CSANLAGVGETQYF
TRBV10-3,CAISAGDTFTDTQYF
TRBV5-5,CASSFREGGYTF
TRBV5-1,CASRDLSEAFF
TRBV30,CAWSVTAGGLTEAFF
TRBV3-1,CASSQRDSWTDTQYF
TRBV29-1,CSVGTSGTAGEQYF
TRBV20-1,CSASRPSGSFYNEQFF